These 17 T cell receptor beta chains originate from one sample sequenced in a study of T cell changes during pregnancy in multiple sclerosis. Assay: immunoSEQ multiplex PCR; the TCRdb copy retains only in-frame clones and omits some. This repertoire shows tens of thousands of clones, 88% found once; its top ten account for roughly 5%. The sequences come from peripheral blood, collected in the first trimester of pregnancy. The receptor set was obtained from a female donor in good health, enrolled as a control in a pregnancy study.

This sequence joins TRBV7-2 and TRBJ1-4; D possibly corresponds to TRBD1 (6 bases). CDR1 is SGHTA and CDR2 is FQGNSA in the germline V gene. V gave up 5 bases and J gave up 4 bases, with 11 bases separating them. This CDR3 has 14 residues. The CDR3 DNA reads TGTGCCAGCAGCCCGCGAGGGGGTAATGAAAAACTGTTTTTT. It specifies CASSPRGGNEKLFF.

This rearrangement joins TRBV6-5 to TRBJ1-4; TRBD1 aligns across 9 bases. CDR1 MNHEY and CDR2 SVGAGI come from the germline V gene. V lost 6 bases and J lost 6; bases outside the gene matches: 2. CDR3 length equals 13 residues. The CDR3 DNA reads TGTGCCAGCAGACAGGGGGCTTATGAAAAACTGTTTTTT. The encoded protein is CASRQGAYEKLFF.

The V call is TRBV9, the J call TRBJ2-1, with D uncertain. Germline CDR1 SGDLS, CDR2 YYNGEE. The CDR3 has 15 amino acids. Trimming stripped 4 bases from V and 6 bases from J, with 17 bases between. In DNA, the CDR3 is TGTGCCAGCAGCTCGAGGTTACTAAGCTCCAATGAGCAGTTCTTC. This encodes CASSSRLLSSNEQFF.

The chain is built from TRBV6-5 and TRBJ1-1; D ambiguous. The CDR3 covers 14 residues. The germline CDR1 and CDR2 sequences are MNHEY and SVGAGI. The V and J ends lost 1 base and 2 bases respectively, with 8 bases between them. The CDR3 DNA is TGTGCCAGCAGTTACTATGCAGGTAACACTGAAGCTTTCTTT. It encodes CASSYYAGNTEAFF.

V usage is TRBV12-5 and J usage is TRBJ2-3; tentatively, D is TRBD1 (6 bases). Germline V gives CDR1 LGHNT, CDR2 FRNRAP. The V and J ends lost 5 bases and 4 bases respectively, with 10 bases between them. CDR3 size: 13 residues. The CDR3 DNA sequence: TGTGCTAGTGGTCCCCAGGGGTCAGATACGCAGTATTTT. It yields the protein CASGPQGSDTQYF.

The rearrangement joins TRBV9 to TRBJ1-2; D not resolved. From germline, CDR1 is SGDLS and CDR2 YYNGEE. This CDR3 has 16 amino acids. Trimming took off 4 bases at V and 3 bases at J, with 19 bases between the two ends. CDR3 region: CASSPRPGPVDYGYTF. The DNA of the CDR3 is TGTGCCAGCAGCCCCCGCCCCGGTCCTGTGGACTATGGCTACACCTTC.

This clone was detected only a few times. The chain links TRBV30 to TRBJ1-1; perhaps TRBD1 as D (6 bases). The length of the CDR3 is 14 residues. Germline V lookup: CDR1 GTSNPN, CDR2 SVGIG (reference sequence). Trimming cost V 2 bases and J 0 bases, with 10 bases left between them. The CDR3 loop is CAWSRDTLNTEAFF. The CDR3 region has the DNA TGTGCCTGGAGTCGGGACACATTGAACACTGAAGCTTTCTTT.

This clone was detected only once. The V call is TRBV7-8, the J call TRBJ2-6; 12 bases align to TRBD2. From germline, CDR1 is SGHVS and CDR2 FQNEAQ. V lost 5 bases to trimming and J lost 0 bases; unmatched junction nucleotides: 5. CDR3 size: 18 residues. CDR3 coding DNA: TGTGCCAGCAGCCCCAGGACTAGCGGGATCTCTGGGGCCAACGTCCTGACTTTC. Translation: CASSPRTSGISGANVLTF.

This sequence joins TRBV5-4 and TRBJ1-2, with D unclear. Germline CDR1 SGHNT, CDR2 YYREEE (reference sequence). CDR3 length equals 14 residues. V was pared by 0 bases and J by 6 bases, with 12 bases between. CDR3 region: CASSLAGVPDGYTF. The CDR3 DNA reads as TGTGCCAGCAGCTTGGCCGGGGTGCCGGATGGCTACACCTTC.

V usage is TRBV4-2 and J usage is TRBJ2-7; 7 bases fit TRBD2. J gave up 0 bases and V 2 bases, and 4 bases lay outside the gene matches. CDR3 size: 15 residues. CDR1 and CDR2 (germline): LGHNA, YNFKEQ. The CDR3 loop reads CASSQSLAVSYEQYF. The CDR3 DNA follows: TGTGCCAGCAGCCAATCCCTAGCGGTCTCCTACGAGCAGTACTTC.

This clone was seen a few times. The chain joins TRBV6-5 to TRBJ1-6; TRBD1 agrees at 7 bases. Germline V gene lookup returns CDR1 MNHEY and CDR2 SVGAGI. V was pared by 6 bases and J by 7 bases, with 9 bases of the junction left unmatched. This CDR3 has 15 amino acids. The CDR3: CASRPTGTGNSPLHF. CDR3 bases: TGTGCCAGCAGACCGACAGGGACGGGGAATTCACCCCTCCACTTT.

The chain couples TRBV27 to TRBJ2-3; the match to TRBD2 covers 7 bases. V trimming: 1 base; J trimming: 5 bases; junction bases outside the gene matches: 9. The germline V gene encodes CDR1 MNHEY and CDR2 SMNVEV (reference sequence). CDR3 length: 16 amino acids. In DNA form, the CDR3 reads TGTGCCAGCAGTTTATTAGACGGCGGGAGCGGAGATACGCAGTATTTT. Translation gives CASSLLDGGSGDTQYF.

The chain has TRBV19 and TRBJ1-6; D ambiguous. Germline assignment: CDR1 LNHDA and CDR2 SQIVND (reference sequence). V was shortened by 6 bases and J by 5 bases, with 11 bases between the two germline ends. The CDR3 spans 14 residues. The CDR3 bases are TGTGCCAGTAGGACGAACGGAGATAATTCACCCCTCCACTTT. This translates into CASRTNGDNSPLHF.

CDR3 nucleotides: TGTGCCAGCAGGCCCTCGGGACAGACTTACACTGAAGCTTTCTTT. Its protein product is CASRPSGQTYTEAFF. This chain connects TRBV2 to TRBJ1-1, with TRBD1 matching 7 bases. V shed 6 bases, J shed 3 bases, and the junction held 10 bases outside the gene matches. This CDR3 is built from 15 residues. Per germline, CDR1 SNHLY and CDR2 FYNNEI.

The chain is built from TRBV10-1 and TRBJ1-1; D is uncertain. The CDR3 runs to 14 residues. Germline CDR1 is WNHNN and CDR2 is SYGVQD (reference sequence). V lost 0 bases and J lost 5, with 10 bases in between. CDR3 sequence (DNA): TGCGCCAGCAGTGAGTCGAGGGTTGGGACTGAAGCTTTCTTT. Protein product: CASSESRVGTEAFF.

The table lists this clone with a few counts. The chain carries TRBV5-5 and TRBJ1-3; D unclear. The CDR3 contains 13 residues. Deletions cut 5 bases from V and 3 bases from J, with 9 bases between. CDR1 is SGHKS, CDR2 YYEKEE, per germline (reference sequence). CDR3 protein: CASSRVDGNTIYF. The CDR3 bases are TGTGCCAGCAGTCGCGTCGATGGAAACACCATATATTTT.

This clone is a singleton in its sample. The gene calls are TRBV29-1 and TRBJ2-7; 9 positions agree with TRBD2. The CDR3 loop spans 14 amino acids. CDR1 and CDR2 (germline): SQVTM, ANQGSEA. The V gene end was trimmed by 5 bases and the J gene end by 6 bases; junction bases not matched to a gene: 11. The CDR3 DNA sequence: TGCAGCGTTACTCCGGGACTAGCAGGGCGCGAGCAGTACTTC. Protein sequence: CSVTPGLAGREQYF.